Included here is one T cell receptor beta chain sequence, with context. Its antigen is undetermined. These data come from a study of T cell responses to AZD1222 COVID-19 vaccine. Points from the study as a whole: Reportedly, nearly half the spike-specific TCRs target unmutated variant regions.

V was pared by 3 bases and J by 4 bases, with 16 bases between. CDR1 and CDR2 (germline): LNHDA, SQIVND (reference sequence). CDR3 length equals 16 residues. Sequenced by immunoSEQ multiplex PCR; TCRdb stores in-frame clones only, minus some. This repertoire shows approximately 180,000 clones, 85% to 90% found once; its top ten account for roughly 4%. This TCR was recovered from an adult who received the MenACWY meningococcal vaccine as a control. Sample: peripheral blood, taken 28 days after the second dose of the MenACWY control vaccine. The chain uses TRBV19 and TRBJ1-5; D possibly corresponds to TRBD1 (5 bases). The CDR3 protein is CASSIWGGGLNQPQHF. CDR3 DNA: TGTGCCAGTAGTATTTGGGGCGGGGGTCTAAATCAGCCCCAGCATTTT.